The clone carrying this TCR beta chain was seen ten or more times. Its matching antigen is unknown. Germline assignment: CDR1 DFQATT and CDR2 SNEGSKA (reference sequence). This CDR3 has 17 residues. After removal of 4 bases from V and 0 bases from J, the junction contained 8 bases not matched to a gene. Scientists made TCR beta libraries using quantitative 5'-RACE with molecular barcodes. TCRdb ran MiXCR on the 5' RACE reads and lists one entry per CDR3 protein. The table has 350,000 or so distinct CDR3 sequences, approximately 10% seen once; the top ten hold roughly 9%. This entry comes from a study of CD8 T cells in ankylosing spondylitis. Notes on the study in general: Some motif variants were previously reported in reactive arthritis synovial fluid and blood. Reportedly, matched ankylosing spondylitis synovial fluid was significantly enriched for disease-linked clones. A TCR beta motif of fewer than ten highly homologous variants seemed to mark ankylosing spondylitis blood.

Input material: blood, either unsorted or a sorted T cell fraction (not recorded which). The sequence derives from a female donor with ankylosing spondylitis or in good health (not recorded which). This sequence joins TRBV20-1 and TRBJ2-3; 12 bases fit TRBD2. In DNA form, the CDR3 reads TGCAGTGCTACCTTACTAGCGGGGGGCCGTAGCACAGATACGCAGTATTTT. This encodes CSATLLAGGRSTDTQYF.